This T cell receptor beta chain derives from a study of T cell responses to AZD1222 COVID-19 vaccine. Broader study findings: Spike-wide vaccine-associated CD4 TCRs dominated at 160-218 and 743-854. Epitopes outside B.1.351 and B.1.1.7 mutated regions reportedly drew nearly half of spike TCRs. An increase in Spike-specific TCR breadth and depth was observed after two AZD1222 doses. Researchers took repertoire samples only after the peak T cell response had come.

This clone was seen just once. Its target is not known. The assay was immunoSEQ multiplex PCR, and TCRdb's table has in-frame clones only and misses some. This table has about 140,000 clones, about nine tenths appearing once. CDR3 length: 15 amino acids. V was cut by 3 bases and J by 2 bases, with 13 bases left in between. Germline values: CDR1 ENHRY, CDR2 SYGVKD. The starting material was peripheral blood, obtained on day 0 of AZD1222 vaccination. This receptor was obtained from an adult in good health. V gene TRBV10-3 combines with J gene TRBJ1-2; possibly TRBD1 for D (6 bases). CDR3 in amino acids: CAISDTGFANYGYTF. The CDR3 DNA sequence: TGTGCCATCAGTGATACAGGGTTTGCCAACTATGGCTACACCTTC.